This TCR beta chain was observed in a study of T cell responses to AZD1222 COVID-19 vaccine. Notes on the study in general: Spike-specific TCR breadth and depth rose after two AZD1222 doses. Donors skewed white British and female; clonal diversity was possibly underestimated. As reported, nearly half of all spike-specific TCRs target variant regions that are unmutated. Samples come after the peak T cell response, not at day 14.

Sequenced by immunoSEQ multiplex PCR; TCRdb stores in-frame clones only, minus some. The sample holds 150,000 to 200,000 clones, around 90% seen once. On this clone: Its target is unknown.

Germline CDR1 MNHEY, CDR2 SMNVEV (reference sequence). This CDR3 contains 14 residues. The V gene lost 3 bases and the J gene lost 5 bases, with 14 bases spanning the gap. The TCR comes from an adult who received the AZD1222 COVID-19 vaccine. The genes are TRBV27 and TRBJ2-7; D is possibly TRBD2 (6 bases). The source material was peripheral blood, sampled 28 days after the second AZD1222 dose. CDR3 residues: CASSFPGSVNEQYF. In DNA form, the CDR3 reads TGTGCCAGCAGTTTTCCCGGGAGTGTCAACGAGCAGTACTTC.